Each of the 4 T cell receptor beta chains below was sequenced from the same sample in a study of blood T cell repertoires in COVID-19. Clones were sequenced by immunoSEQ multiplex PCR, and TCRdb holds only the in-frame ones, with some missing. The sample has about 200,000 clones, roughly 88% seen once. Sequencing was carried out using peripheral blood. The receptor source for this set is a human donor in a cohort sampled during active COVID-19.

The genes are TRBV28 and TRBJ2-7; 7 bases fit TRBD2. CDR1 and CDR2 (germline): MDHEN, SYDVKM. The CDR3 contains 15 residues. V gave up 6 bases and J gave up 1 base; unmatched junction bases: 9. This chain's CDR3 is CASRKPRTSSYEQYF. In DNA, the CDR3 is TGTGCCAGCAGAAAACCGCGGACTAGTTCCTACGAGCAGTACTTC.

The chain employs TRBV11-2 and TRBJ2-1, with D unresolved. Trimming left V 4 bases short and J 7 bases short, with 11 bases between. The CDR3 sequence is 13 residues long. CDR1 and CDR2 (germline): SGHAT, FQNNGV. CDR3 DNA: TGTGCCAGCAGCTACTGGAGTTCGAATGAGCAGTTCTTC. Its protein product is CASSYWSSNEQFF.

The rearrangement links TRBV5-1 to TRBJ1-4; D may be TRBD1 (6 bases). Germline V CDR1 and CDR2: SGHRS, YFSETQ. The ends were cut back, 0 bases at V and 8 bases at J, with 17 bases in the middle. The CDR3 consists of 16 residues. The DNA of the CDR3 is TGCGCCAGCAGCTTGGTAGTTTCCGGGGGGCCAGAAAAACTGTTTTTT. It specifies CASSLVVSGGPEKLFF.

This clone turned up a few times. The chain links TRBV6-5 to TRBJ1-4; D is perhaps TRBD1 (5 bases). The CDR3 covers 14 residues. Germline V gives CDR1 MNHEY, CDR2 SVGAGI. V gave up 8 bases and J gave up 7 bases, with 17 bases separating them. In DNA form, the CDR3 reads TGTGCCAGCGGGGGAGAGGGCGGGGGTGAAAAACTGTTTTTT. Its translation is CASGGEGGGEKLFF.